The TCR beta chain described here comes from a study of blood T cells in healthy people across ages. Findings and limits, study-wide: With donor CMV status unknown, expanded clonotype changes were possibly confounded.

A single count supports this clonotype. Antigen unknown. Just one base apart from a much larger clone, this may be a read error. There are 15 residues in the CDR3. Germline CDR1 is LNHNV and CDR2 is YYDKDF (reference sequence). The individuals who served as donors were healthy Caucasians living in Russia, aged roughly 6 to 90. Isolation of PBMCs gave at least 6 million cells per sample. Total RNA, at least 6 micrograms per sample, came from PBMCs. Through a sample-barcoded 5' primer and a J-beta primer mix, a second PCR was run for 7 to 11 cycles. MiXCR, applied by TCRdb to the 5' RACE reads, yields one record per CDR3 protein. This sample carries 1.5 million to 2 million distinct CDR3 sequences, roughly 27% of them seen once, and the ten largest clones take 6.5% to 8.5%.

The genes are TRBV15 and TRBJ2-7; TRBD2 is a possible D gene (5 bases). The end of the DNA aligns better with TRBJ2-5, so the J call may be wrong. The clonotype was recovered from a woman younger than 45 in good health. The sequenced sample was blood. The DNA of the CDR3 is TGTGCCACCAGCAGAGATCGGGATAGCAGAAAGACCCAGTACTTC. This sequence encodes CATSRDRDSRKTQYF.